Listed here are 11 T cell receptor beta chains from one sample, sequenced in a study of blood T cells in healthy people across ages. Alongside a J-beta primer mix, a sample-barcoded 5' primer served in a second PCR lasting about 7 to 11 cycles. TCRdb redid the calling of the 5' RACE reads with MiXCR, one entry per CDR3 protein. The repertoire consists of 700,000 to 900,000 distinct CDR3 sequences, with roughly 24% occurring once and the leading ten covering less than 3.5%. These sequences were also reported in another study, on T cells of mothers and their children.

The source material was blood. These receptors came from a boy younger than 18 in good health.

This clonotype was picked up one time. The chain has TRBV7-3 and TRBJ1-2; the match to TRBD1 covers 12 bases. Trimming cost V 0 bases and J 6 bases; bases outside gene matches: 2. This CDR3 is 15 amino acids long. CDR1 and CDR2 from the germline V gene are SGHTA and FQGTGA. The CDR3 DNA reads TGTGCCAGCAGCTTAACGGGACAGGGGGCGGATGGCTACACCTTC. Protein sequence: CASSLTGQGADGYTF.

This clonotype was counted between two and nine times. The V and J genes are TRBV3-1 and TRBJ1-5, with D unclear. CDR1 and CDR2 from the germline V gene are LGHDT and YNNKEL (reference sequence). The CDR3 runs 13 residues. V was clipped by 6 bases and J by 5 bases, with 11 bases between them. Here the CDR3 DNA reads TGTGCCAGCAGTACCCGACTTGATCAGCCCCAGCATTTT. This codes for CASSTRLDQPQHF. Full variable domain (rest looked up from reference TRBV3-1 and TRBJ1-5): DTAVSQTPKYLVTQMGNDKSIKCEQNLGHDTMYWYKQDSKKFLKIMFSYNNKELIINETVPNRFSPKSPDKAHLNLHINSLELGDSAVYFCASSTRLDQPQHFGDGTRLSIL.

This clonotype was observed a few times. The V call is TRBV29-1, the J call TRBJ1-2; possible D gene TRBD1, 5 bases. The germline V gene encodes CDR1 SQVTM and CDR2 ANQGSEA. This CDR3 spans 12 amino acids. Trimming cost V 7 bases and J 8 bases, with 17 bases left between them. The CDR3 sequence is CSARRGEGGYTF. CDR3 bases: TGCAGCGCCAGGCGGGGTGAGGGGGGCTACACCTTC.

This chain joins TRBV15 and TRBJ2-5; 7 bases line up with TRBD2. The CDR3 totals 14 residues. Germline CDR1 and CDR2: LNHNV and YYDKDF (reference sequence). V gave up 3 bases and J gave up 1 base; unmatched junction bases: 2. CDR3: CATSRPGGQETQYF. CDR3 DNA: TGTGCCACCAGCAGGCCGGGGGGCCAAGAGACCCAGTACTTC.

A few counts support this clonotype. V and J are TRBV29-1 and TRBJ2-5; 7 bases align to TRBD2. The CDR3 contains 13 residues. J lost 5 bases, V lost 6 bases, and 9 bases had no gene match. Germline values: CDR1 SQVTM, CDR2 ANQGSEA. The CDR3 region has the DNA TGCAGCGTAGCTCGGGACGGGGGGGAGACCCAGTACTTC. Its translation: CSVARDGGETQYF.

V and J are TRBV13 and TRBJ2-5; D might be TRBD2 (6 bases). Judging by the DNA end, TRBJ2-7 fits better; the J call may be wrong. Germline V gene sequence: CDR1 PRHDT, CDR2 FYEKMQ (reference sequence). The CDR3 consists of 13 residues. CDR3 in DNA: TGTGCCAGCAGCAAGGCGACTAGCTACGAGCAGTACTTC. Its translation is CASSKATSYEQYF.

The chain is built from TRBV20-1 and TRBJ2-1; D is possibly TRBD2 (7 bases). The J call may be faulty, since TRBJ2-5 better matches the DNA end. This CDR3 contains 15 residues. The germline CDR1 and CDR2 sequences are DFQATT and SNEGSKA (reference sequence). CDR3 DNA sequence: TGCAGTGCCAGGCCGGGGGCGGGGGTTAAAGAGACCCAGTACTTC. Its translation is CSARPGAGVKETQYF.

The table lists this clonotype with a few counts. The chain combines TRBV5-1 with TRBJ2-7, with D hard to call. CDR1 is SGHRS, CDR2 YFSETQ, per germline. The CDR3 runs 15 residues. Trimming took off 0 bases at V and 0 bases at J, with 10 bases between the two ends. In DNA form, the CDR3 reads TGCGCCAGCAGCTTGGGGCGTTTGTTCTCCTACGAGCAGTACTTC. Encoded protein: CASSLGRLFSYEQYF. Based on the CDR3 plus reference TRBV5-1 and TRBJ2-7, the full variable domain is KAGVTQTPRYLIKTRGQQVTLSCSPISGHRSVSWYQQTPGQGLQFLFEYFSETQRNKGNFPGRFSGRQFSNSRSEMNVSTLELGDSALYLCASSLGRLFSYEQYFGPGTRLTVT.

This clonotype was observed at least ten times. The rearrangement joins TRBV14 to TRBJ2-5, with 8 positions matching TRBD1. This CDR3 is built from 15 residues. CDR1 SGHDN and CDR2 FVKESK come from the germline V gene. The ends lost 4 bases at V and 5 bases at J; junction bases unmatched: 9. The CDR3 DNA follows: TGTGCCAGCAGCCCACCGGGACAGGTGGGGGAGACCCAGTACTTC. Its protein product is CASSPPGQVGETQYF.

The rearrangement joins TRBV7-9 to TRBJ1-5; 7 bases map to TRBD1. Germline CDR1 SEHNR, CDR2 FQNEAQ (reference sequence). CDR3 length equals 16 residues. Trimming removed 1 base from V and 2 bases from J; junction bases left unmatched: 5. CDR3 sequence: CASSLGGGQGNQPQHF. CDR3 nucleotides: TGTGCCAGCAGCTTAGGGGGTGGACAGGGCAATCAGCCCCAGCATTTT.

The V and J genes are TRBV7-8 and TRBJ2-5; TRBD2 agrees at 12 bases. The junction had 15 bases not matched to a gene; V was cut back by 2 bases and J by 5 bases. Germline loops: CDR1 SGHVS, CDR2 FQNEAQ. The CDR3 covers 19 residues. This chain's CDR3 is CASSLPGLAGHLPEETQYF. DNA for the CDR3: TGTGCCAGCAGCTTACCCGGACTAGCGGGGCACTTACCGGAGGAGACCCAGTACTTC. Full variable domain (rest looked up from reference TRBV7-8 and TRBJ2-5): GAGVSQSPRYKVAKRGQDVALRCDPISGHVSLFWYQQALGQGPEFLTYFQNEAQLDKSGLPSDRFFAERPEGSVSTLKIQRTQQEDSAVYLCASSLPGLAGHLPEETQYFGPGTRLLVL.